This T cell receptor beta chain was recovered during a study of OX40 agonist ivuxolimab in advanced cancers. Germline assignment: CDR1 SNHLY and CDR2 FYNNEI. CDR3 length: 12 residues. The J segment lost 9 bases and the V segment lost 9 bases, leaving 8 bases of the junction unmatched. Clones were read by immunoSEQ multiplex PCR, and TCRdb kept only the in-frame ones, dropping some. This table has about 90,000 clones, approximately 90% appearing once. The chain employs TRBV2 and TRBJ2-7, with 10 bases fitting TRBD1. This receptor was taken from an adult with an advanced solid tumor such as melanoma, head and neck, liver or kidney cancer. The sequencing used CD4+ or CD8+ T cells sorted from blood, collected in a trial of the OX40 agonist ivuxolimab. The chain's CDR3 is CASGTGENWQYF. The DNA of the CDR3 is TGTGCCAGTGGGACAGGGGAGAATTGGCAGTACTTC.